What follows are 6 T cell receptor beta chains derived from one specimen sequenced in a study of identifying expanded T cells in peripheral blood. Repertoires were generated with immunoSEQ multiplex PCR, while TCRdb's copy carries only in-frame clones and drops some. The sample has about 100,000 clones, around nine tenths seen once. Sample: blood. The receptors come from a person aged 18 to 70 in good health.

The CDR3 coding sequence is TGTGCCAGTAGTATATGGGCAGGCCCCGGGAATGGCTACACCTTC. It is translated as CASSIWAGPGNGYTF. The chain combines TRBV19 with TRBJ1-2, with D unresolved. The CDR3 runs 15 residues. V gave up 2 bases and J gave up 6 bases, with 16 bases separating them. Per the germline V gene, CDR1 is LNHDA and CDR2 is SQIVND (reference sequence).

The V gene is TRBV6-6, the J gene TRBJ2-7; TRBD2 agrees at 7 bases. Germline CDR1 is MNHNY and CDR2 is SVGAGI (reference sequence). The CDR3 is 16 amino acids. V lost 10 bases and J lost 1; bases outside the gene matches: 16. The CDR3: CATTSTRGKSSYEQYF. The CDR3 region has the DNA TGTGCCACCACCTCGACGCGGGGGAAATCATCCTACGAGCAGTACTTC.

The chain employs TRBV27 and TRBJ2-7; 7 nucleotides agree with TRBD2. Germline-derived CDR1 and CDR2 are MNHEY and SMNVEV (reference sequence). Losses at the gene ends were 7 bases for V and 0 bases for J; bases not matched to a gene: 6. The CDR3 extends over 14 amino acids. As DNA, the CDR3 is TGTGCCAGCATGGCAGCGGGGAGCTCCTACGAGCAGTACTTC. It codes for CASMAAGSSYEQYF.

The chain joins TRBV7-9 to TRBJ1-1, with TRBD1 as a possible D gene (5 bases). V lost 5 bases and J 2 bases, leaving 24 bases between the germline ends. Germline CDR1 and CDR2: SEHNR and FQNEAQ (reference sequence). The CDR3 has 18 amino acids. Written as DNA, the CDR3 is TGTGCCAGCAGCCGTATCAACGGCCCAACAGGAACCAACACTGAAGCTTTCTTT. Its protein product is CASSRINGPTGTNTEAFF.

The gene calls are TRBV29-1 and TRBJ1-5; TRBD1 aligns across 10 bases. The CDR3 totals 14 residues. V shed 6 bases, J shed 2 bases, and the junction held 4 bases outside the gene matches. Germline lookup yields CDR1 SQVTM and CDR2 ANQGSEA. CDR3 in amino acids: CSVGTGDGNQPQHF. Here the CDR3 DNA reads TGCAGCGTAGGGACAGGGGACGGCAATCAGCCCCAGCATTTT.

The V call is TRBV4-1, the J call TRBJ1-2; 9 bases map to TRBD1. J lost 4 bases, V lost 0 bases, and 3 bases had no gene match. The CDR3 consists of 15 residues. Germline CDR1 reads MGHRA; CDR2 reads YSYEKL. In DNA form, the CDR3 reads TGCGCCAGCAGCCAAGAAGTGGGACAGGGCTATGGCTACACCTTC. It specifies CASSQEVGQGYGYTF.